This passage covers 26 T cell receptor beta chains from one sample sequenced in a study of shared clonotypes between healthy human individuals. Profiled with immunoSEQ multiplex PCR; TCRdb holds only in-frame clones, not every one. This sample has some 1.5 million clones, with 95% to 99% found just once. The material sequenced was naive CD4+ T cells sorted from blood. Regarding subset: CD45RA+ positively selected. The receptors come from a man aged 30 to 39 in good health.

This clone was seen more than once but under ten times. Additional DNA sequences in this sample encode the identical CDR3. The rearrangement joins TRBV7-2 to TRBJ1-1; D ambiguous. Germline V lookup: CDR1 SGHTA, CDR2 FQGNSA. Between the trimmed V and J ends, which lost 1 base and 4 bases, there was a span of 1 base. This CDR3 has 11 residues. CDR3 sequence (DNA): TGTGCCAGCAGCTTAGTCACTGAAGCTTTCTTT. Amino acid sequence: CASSLVTEAFF.

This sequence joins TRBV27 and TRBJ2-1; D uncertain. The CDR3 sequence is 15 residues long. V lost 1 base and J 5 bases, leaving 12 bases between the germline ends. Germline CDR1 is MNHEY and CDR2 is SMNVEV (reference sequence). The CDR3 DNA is TGTGCCAGCAGTTTATTCGAATCCCCTAACAATGAGCAGTTCTTC. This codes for CASSLFESPNNEQFF.

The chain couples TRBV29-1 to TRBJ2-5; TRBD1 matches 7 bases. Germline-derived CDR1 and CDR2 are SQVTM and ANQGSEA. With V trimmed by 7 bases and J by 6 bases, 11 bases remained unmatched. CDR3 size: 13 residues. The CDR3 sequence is CSALGTVRKTQYF. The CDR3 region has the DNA TGCAGCGCCCTCGGGACAGTGAGAAAGACCCAGTACTTC.

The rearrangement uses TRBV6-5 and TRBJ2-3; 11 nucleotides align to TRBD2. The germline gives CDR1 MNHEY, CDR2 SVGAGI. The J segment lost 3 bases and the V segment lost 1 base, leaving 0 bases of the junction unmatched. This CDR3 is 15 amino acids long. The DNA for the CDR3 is TGTGCCAGCAGTTACTTAGCGGGAGGGACAGATACGCAGTATTTT. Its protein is CASSYLAGGTDTQYF.

Written as DNA, the CDR3 is TGCAGTGCTACCGACGTGGAGGCCCAGTACTTC. This sequence encodes CSATDVEAQYF. The chain couples TRBV20-1 to TRBJ2-5; perhaps TRBD2 as D (5 bases). The V and J ends lost 4 bases and 9 bases respectively, with 12 bases between them. The CDR3 sequence is 11 residues long. CDR1 DFQATT and CDR2 SNEGSKA come from the germline V gene (reference sequence).

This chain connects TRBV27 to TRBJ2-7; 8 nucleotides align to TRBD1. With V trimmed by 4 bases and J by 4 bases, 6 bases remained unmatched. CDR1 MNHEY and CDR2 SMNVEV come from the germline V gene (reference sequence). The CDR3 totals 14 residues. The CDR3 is CASSSDRVSYEQYF. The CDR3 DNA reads TGTGCCAGCAGTTCGGACAGGGTGTCTTACGAGCAGTACTTC.

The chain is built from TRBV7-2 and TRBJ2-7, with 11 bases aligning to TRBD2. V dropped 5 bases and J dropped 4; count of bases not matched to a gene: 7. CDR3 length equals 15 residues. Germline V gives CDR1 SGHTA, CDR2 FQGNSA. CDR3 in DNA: TGTGCCAGCAGCCGACTAGCGGGATCTCCTTACGAGCAGTACTTC. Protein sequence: CASSRLAGSPYEQYF.

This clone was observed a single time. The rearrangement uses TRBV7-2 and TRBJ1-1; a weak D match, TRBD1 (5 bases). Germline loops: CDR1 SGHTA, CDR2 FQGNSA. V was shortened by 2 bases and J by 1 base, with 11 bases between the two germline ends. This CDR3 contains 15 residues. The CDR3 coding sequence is TGTGCCAGCAGCTTACTCGGGGGGAGGAACACTGAAGCTTTCTTT. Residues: CASSLLGGRNTEAFF.

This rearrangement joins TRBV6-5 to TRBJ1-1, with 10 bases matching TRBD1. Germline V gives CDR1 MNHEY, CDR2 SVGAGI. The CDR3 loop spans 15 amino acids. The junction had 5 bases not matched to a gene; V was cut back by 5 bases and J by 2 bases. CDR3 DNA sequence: TGTGCCAGCAGTGGGGGACAGGGGAGAAACACTGAAGCTTTCTTT. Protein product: CASSGGQGRNTEAFF.

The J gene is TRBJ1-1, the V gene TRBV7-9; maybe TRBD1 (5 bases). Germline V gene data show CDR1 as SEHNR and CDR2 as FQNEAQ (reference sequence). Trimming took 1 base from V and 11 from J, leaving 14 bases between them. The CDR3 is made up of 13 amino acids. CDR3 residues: CASSLGQGLVAFF. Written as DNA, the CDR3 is TGTGCCAGCAGCTTAGGTCAGGGTCTAGTCGCTTTCTTT.

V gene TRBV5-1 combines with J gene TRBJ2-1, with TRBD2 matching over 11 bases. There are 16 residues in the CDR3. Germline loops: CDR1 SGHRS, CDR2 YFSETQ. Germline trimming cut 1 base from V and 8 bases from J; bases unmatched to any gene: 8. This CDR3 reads CASSLQTSGTLYEQFF. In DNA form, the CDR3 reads TGCGCCAGCAGCTTGCAGACTAGCGGGACTCTCTATGAGCAGTTCTTC.

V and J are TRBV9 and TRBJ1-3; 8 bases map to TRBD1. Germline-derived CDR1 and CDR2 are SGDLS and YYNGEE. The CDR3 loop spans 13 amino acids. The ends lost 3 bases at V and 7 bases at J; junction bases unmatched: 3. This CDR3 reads CASSERQGNTIYF. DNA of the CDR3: TGTGCCAGCAGCGAGAGACAGGGGAACACCATATATTTT.

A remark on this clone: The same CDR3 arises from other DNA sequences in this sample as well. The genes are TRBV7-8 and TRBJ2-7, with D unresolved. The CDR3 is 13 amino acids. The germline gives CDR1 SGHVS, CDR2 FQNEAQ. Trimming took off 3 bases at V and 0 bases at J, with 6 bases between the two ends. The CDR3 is CASSLVVSYEQYF. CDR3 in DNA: TGTGCCAGCAGCTTGGTAGTCTCCTACGAGCAGTACTTC. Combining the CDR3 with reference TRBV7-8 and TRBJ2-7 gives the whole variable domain GAGVSQSPRYKVAKRGQDVALRCDPISGHVSLFWYQQALGQGPEFLTYFQNEAQLDKSGLPSDRFFAERPEGSVSTLKIQRTQQEDSAVYLCASSLVVSYEQYFGPGTRLTVT.

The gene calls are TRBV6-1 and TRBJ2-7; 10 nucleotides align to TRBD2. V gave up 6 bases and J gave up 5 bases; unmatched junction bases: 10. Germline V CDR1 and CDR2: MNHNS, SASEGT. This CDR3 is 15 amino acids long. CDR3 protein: CASSQTLAGLHEQYF. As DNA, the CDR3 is TGTGCCAGCAGCCAGACACTAGCGGGATTACACGAGCAGTACTTC.

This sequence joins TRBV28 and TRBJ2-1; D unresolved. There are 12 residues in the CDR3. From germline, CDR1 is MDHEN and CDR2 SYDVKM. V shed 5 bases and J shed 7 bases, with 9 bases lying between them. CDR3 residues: CASSRNRNEQFF. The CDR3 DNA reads TGTGCCAGCAGTCGAAACCGGAATGAGCAGTTCTTC.

CDR3 DNA sequence: TGTGCCAGCAGTGTAACAGGGGGCGCAGGATTAACCGGGGAGCTGTTTTTT. It yields the protein CASSVTGGAGLTGELFF. V gene TRBV6-1 combines with J gene TRBJ2-2, with 9 bases that match TRBD1. After removal of 4 bases from V and 5 bases from J, the junction contained 11 bases not matched to a gene. Germline CDR1 is MNHNS and CDR2 is SASEGT. The length of the CDR3 is 17 residues.

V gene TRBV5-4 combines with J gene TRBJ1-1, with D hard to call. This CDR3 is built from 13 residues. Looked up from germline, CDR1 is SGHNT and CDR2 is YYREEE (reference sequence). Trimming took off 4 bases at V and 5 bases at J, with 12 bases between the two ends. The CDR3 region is CASSQQTHTEAFF. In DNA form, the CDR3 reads TGTGCCAGCAGCCAACAGACCCATACTGAAGCTTTCTTT.

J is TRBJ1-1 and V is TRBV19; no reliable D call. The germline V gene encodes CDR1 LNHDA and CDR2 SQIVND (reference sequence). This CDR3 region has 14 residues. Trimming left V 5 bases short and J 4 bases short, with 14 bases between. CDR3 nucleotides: TGTGCCAGTAGTTATAGGCGGGAAAGCACTGAAGCTTTCTTT. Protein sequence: CASSYRRESTEAFF.

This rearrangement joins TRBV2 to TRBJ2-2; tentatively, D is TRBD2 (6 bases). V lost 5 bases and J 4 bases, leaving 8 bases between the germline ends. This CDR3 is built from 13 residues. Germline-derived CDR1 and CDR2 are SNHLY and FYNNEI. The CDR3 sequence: CASSRDFTGELFF. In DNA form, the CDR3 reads TGTGCCAGCAGTAGGGACTTCACCGGGGAGCTGTTTTTT.

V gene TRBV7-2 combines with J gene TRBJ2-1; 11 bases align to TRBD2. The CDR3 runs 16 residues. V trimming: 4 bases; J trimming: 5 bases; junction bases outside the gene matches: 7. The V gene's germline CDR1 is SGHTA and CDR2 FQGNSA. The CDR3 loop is CASSSQTSGTHNEQFF. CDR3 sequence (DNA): TGTGCCAGCAGCTCCCAGACTAGCGGGACACACAATGAGCAGTTCTTC.

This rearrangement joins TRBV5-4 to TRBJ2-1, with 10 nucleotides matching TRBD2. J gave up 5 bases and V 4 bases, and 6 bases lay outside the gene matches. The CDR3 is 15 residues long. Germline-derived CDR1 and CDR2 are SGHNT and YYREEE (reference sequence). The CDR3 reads CASSQSGRDNNEQFF. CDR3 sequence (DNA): TGTGCCAGCAGCCAAAGCGGGAGGGATAACAATGAGCAGTTCTTC.

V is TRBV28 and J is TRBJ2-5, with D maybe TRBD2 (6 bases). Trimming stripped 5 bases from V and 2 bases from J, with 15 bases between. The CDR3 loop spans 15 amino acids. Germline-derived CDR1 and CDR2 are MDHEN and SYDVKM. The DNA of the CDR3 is TGTGCCAGCAGTCCCTCCTCCGGGAGTCAAGAGACCCAGTACTTC. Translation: CASSPSSGSQETQYF. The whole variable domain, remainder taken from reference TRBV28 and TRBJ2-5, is DVKVTQSSRYLVKRTGEKVFLECVQDMDHENMFWYRQDPGLGLRLIYFSYDVKMKEKGDIPEGYSVSREKKERFSLILESASTNQTSMYLCASSPSSGSQETQYFGPGTRLLVL.

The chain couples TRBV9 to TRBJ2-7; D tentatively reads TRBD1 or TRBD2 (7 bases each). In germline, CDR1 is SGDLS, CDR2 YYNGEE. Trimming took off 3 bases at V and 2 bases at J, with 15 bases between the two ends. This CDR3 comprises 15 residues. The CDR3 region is CASSASGGATYEQYF. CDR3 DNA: TGTGCCAGCAGCGCGTCAGGGGGGGCGACCTACGAGCAGTACTTC. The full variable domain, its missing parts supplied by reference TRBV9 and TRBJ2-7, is DSGVTQTPKHLITATGQRVTLRCSPRSGDLSVYWYQQSLDQGLQFLIQYYNGEERAKGNILERFSAQQFPDLHSELNLSSLELGDSALYFCASSASGGATYEQYFGPGTRLTVT.

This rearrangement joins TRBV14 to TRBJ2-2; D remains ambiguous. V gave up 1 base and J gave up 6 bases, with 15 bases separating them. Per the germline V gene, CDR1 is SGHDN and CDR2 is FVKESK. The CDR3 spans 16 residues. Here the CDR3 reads CASSQAHPARAGELFF. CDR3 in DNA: TGTGCCAGCAGCCAAGCCCACCCTGCCAGAGCCGGGGAGCTGTTTTTT.

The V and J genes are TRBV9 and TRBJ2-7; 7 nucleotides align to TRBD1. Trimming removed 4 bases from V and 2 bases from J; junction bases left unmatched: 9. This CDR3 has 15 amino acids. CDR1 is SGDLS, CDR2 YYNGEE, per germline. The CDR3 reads CASSPGTVGTYEQYF. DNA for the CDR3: TGTGCCAGCAGCCCGGGGACAGTGGGGACCTACGAGCAGTACTTC.

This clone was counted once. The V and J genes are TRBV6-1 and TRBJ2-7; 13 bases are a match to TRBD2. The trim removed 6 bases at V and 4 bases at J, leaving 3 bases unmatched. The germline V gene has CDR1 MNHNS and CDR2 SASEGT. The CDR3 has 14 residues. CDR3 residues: CASREGLAGYEQYF. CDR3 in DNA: TGTGCCAGCAGAGAGGGACTAGCGGGGTACGAGCAGTACTTC.